The rows below give T cell receptor beta chains drawn from one sample of a study of shared clonotypes between healthy human individuals. Sequencing used immunoSEQ multiplex PCR; TCRdb keeps in-frame clones, though not all of them. There are 470,000 or so clones in the sample; roughly 80% occur only once, and around 12% lies in the top ten. The specimen sequenced was PBMCs. These receptors originate from a woman aged 35 to 49 in good health. Some clones in this sample may be carry-over from other donors' samples. CDR3s include the opening cysteine and the closing phenylalanine or tryptophan. Fields, in order: CDR3 DNA, CDR3 protein, V gene, D gene, clone size, J gene. The D gene is left open where the match is weak. Not all rows give a size; the values are once, few, many and, for expanded clones, a class.

TGCGCCAGCAGCCCAGGGACTAGCGGGAGGTCCAATGAGCAGTTCTTC CASSPGTSGRSNEQFF TRBV4-1 TRBD2 . TRBJ2-1
TGTGCCAGCAGCTACCGGGACAGGGAAGGCGAGCAGTACTTC CASSYRDREGEQYF TRBV9 TRBD1 . TRBJ2-7
TGTGCCAGCAGCCAAGATTTGGGGGATAACACCGAAGCTTTCTTT CASSQDLGDNTEAFF TRBV4-2 . . TRBJ1-1
TGTGCCAGCAGCCAAGATATGACAGGGAAGGCTTTCTTT CASSQDMTGKAFF TRBV4-2 TRBD1 . TRBJ1-1
TGTGCCAGCAGCCAAGCCCCCAGCGGGGGAGAGACCCAGTACTTC CASSQAPSGGETQYF TRBV4-2 TRBD2 . TRBJ2-5
TGTGCCAGCAGTACCAACCCAAATACTCGGGAGACCCAGTACTTC CASSTNPNTRETQYF TRBV2 . . TRBJ2-5
TGTGCCAGCAGCCATACTAGCGCATCAGATACGCAGTATTTT CASSHTSASDTQYF TRBV5-6 TRBD2 . TRBJ2-3
TGCGCCAGCAGCCAAGAACCGCGCGGGGCGGGGGAAGCTTTCTTT CASSQEPRGAGEAFF TRBV4-1 . . TRBJ1-1
TGCAGCGCCCGATTCGCGGGTGTCTCTTATCCCCTTCGTGGTGAGCAGTTCTTC CSARFAGVSYPLRGEQFF TRBV29-1 . once TRBJ2-1
TGTGCCAGCAGGGAAGGAGGTCTAGCGGAGTACAATGAGCAGTTCTTC CASREGGLAEYNEQFF TRBV28 TRBD2 . TRBJ2-1
TGTGCCAGCAGCTCCGACAGCTACAATCAGCCCCAGCATTTT CASSSDSYNQPQHF TRBV7-8 . few TRBJ1-5
TGCGCCAGCAGCCAATCGCCTAGCGGATCCTACGAGCAGTACTTC CASSQSPSGSYEQYF TRBV4-1 TRBD2 once TRBJ2-7
TGTGCCAGCAGTCCCACCAGGGGGGGCACTGAAGCTTTCTTT CASSPTRGGTEAFF TRBV28 TRBD1 . TRBJ1-1
TGTGCCAGCAGTGAGAGGGGGGAGTGGATTCAGTACTTC CASSERGEWIQYF TRBV6-1 . . TRBJ2-4
TGTGCCAGCTCCATGTTGCGGGAGACCTACAATGAGCAGTTCTTC CASSMLRETYNEQFF TRBV11-2 TRBD2 . TRBJ2-1
TGTGCCAGCAGTTTTGGTCAGGGGGAAGATACGCAGTATTTT CASSFGQGEDTQYF TRBV27 TRBD1 . TRBJ2-3
TGTGCCAGCTCATCAGACAGGAACTATGGCTACACCTTC CASSSDRNYGYTF TRBV18 . . TRBJ1-2
TGCGCCAGCAGCTTACTTAGCGGGACCCACAATGAGCAGTTCTTC CASSLLSGTHNEQFF TRBV5-1 TRBD2 . TRBJ2-1
TGTGCCAGCAGCTTAGGGGGGGTCGAGACCCAGTACTTC CASSLGGVETQYF TRBV7-3 TRBD2 . TRBJ2-5
TGTGCCAGCAGTTCAGCGACAGGGCAATACAATGAGCAGTTCTTC CASSSATGQYNEQFF TRBV6-6 TRBD1 . TRBJ2-1
TGTGCCAGCAGTAAGACTAGCGGGGGATCCTACGAGCAGTACTTC CASSKTSGGSYEQYF TRBV6-5 TRBD2 . TRBJ2-7
TGTGCCAGTAGTATACCAATCTTGGGTTTCACCGGGGAGCTGTTTTTT CASSIPILGFTGELFF TRBV19 . few TRBJ2-2
TGCGCCAGCGGGAAATGGACAGGCTGGGGTACTGAAGCTTTCTTT CASGKWTGWGTEAFF TRBV10-2 TRBD1 few TRBJ1-1
TGTGCCAGCAGTGAAAGTGGACAGCCGAACACTGAAGCTTTCTTT CASSESGQPNTEAFF TRBV2 . many TRBJ1-1
TGCGCCAGCAGCTTGGAGGGTAGCGGGAGGGCCAAGTTCTTC CASSLEGSGRAKFF TRBV5-1 TRBD2 once TRBJ2-1
TGTGCCAGCAGCGTGACAGGGTACTATGGCTACACCTTC CASSVTGYYGYTF TRBV2 TRBD1 once TRBJ1-2
TGTGCCAGCAGCCTGACTAGCGGGGCCTACGAGCAGTACTTC CASSLTSGAYEQYF TRBV27 TRBD2 many TRBJ2-7
TGTGCCAGCAGCTTAGGGGACAGGATCATCTACGAGCAGTACTTC CASSLGDRIIYEQYF TRBV7-2 TRBD1 once TRBJ2-7
TGTGCCAGCAGTTTGGTGACCTACGGGACAAAAGCTAACTATGGCTACACCTTC CASSLVTYGTKANYGYTF TRBV28 . . TRBJ1-2
TGTGCCAGCAGTGGGGCCCATTCGGTACGGATTAATGAAAAACTGTTTTTT CASSGAHSVRINEKLFF TRBV2 . once TRBJ1-4
TGTGCCAGCAGCTTGGCCGGGACTAGCGGAGGGGCGGATACGCAGTATTTT CASSLAGTSGGADTQYF TRBV5-6 TRBD2 . TRBJ2-3
TGTGCCAGCAGGAAGGGACAGGGGGAGTACGAGCAGTACTTC CASRKGQGEYEQYF TRBV6-1 TRBD1 . TRBJ2-7
TGTGCCAGCAGCTTAGGTGCAGGGGATACGCAGTATTTT CASSLGAGDTQYF TRBV7-9 . . TRBJ2-3
TGTGCCAGCAGCAGGGCTAATGAAAAACTGTTTTTT CASSRANEKLFF TRBV5-4 . . TRBJ1-4
TGTGCCAGCAGCCCACCCACCAGGGTAGAGACCCAGTACTTC CASSPPTRVETQYF TRBV5-8 . . TRBJ2-5
TGCGCCAGCAGGGAGGACAGGGGGCCCGGGGAGACCCAGTACTTC CASREDRGPGETQYF TRBV10-2 TRBD1 . TRBJ2-5
TGTGCCAGCAGCACCGGGACTAGCGGGTATTATATGAACACCGGGGAGCTGTTTTTT CASSTGTSGYYMNTGELFF TRBV7-2 TRBD2 once TRBJ2-2
TGTGCCAGCAGCCAAGATCTTACAGAAATGATATTACATCAGCCCCAGCATTTT CASSQDLTEMILHQPQHF TRBV4-2 . once TRBJ1-5
TGCGCCAGCAGCCCGGGGGCCCGTGACACTGAAGCTTTCTTT CASSPGARDTEAFF TRBV5-1 . . TRBJ1-1
TGTGCCAGCAGCTTAGTCAGCGGGCTAGCCTACGAGCAGTACTTC CASSLVSGLAYEQYF TRBV11-2 . . TRBJ2-7
TGTGCCAGCAGCTTAGTAGGGGGCAGGTTGTACGAGCAGTACTTC CASSLVGGRLYEQYF TRBV11-2 TRBD1 . TRBJ2-7
TGTGCCAGTAGTATAGCGCATCAGCCCCAGCATTTT CASSIAHQPQHF TRBV19 . few TRBJ1-5
TGTGCCAGCAGCAATATCGTGGTTGACACTGAAGCTTTCTTT CASSNIVVDTEAFF TRBV5-5 . few TRBJ1-1
TGTGCCAGCAGCTCCATGGGACAGGGGCTCTACGAGCAGTACTTC CASSSMGQGLYEQYF TRBV28 TRBD1 few TRBJ2-7
TGCAGCGTTGGAGTCGGGGAGACCCAGTACTTC CSVGVGETQYF TRBV29-1 . . TRBJ2-5
TGTGCCAGCAGGGGGGACAGGGCAAGCAATCAGCCCCAGCATTTT CASRGDRASNQPQHF TRBV2 TRBD1 . TRBJ1-5
TGTGCCTGGAGTACGACCGCGGAGACCCAGTACTTC CAWSTTAETQYF TRBV30 . . TRBJ2-5
TGTGCCAGAACCCGGCCGGGGGCTAGCCCCTACAATGAGCAGTTCTTC CARTRPGASPYNEQFF TRBV7-2 . . TRBJ2-1
TGTGCCAGCAGCGTCGACCGGGGGGAGCAGTACTTC CASSVDRGEQYF TRBV9 . . TRBJ2-7
TGTGCCAGTAGTATCGGTCCGGGGAACGCGGATACGCAGTATTTT CASSIGPGNADTQYF TRBV19 . once TRBJ2-3
TGTGCCAGCAGCCAGGGGTTTGGAAACACCATATATTTT CASSQGFGNTIYF TRBV28 . few TRBJ1-3
TGCGCCAGCAGCCAAGACTACAGGGAAGAGGGGTTCTATGGCTACACCTTC CASSQDYREEGFYGYTF TRBV4-3 . many TRBJ1-2
TGTGCCAGCAGTCCTGACGGGACAGGTTTCTACGAGCAGTACTTC CASSPDGTGFYEQYF TRBV6-5 TRBD1 . TRBJ2-7
TGTGCCAGCTCAGCGGACACCCCGAGGGAGACCCAGTACTTC CASSADTPRETQYF TRBV18 . . TRBJ2-5
TGTGCCAGCAGGTTCCCCGGACCAACCGGGGAGCTGTTTTTT CASRFPGPTGELFF TRBV28 . few TRBJ2-2
TGTGCCAGCAGCTTAGTAGGGGGGGCAGCCCGTGAGACCCAGTACTTC CASSLVGGAARETQYF TRBV7-6 . . TRBJ2-5
TGCGCCAGCAGCTTGGTTTCCGGGAGTTACAATGAGCAGTTCTTC CASSLVSGSYNEQFF TRBV5-1 . . TRBJ2-1
TGTGCCAGCGACCGAGCACGCACAGATACGCAGTATTTT CASDRARTDTQYF TRBV7-9 . . TRBJ2-3
TGCGCCAGCAGCTTAGGGACTAGCGGGAGCTCCTACAATGAGCAGTTCTTC CASSLGTSGSSYNEQFF TRBV5-1 TRBD2 . TRBJ2-1
TGTGCCAGCAGGGACCCACAGGGGGCGCTCGGCTACACCTTC CASRDPQGALGYTF TRBV6-1 TRBD1 . TRBJ1-2